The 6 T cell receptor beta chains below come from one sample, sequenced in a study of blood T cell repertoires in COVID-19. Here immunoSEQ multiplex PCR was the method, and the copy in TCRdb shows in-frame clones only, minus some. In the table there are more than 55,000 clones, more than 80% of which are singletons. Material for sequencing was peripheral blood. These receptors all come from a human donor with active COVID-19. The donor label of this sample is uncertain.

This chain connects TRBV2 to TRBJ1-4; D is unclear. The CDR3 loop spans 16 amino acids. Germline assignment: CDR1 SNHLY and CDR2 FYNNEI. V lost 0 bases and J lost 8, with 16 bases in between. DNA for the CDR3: TGTGCCAGCAGTGAAGCTTCGGGAGCTAAAAGGGAAAAACTGTTTTTT. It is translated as CASSEASGAKREKLFF.

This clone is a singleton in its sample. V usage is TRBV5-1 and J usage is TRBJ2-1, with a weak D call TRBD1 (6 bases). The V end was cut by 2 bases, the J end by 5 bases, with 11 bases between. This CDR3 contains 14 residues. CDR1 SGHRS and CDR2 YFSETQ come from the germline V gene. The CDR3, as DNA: TGCGCCAGCAGCTTAGACAGGACCCACAATGAGCAGTTCTTC. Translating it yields CASSLDRTHNEQFF.

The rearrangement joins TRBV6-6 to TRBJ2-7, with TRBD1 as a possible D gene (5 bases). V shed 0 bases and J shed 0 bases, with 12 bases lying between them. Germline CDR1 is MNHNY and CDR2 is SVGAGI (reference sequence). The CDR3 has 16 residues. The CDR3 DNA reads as TGTGCCAGCAGTTACTCCCAGGCAGGGCTCTCCTACGAGCAGTACTTC. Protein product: CASSYSQAGLSYEQYF.

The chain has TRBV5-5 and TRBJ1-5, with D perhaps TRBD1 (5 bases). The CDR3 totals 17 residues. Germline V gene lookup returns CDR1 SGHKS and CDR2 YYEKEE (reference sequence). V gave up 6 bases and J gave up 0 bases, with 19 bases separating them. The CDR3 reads CASNRVEWDYSNQPQHF. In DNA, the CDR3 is TGTGCCAGCAACCGCGTAGAGTGGGACTATAGCAATCAGCCCCAGCATTTT. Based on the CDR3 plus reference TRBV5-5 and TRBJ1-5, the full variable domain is DAGVTQSPTHLIKTRGQQVTLRCSPISGHKSVSWYQQVLGQGPQFIFQYYEKEERGRGNFPDRFSARQFPNYSSELNVNALLLGDSALYLCASNRVEWDYSNQPQHFGDGTRLSIL.

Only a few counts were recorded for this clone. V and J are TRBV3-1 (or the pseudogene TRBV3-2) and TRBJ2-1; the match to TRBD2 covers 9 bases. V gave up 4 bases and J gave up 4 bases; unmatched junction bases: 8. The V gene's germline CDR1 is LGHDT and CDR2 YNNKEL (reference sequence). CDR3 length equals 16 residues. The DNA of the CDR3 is TGTGCCAGCAGCCTCACTGCGGGGGGGGCGTACAATGAGCAGTTCTTC. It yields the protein CASSLTAGGAYNEQFF.

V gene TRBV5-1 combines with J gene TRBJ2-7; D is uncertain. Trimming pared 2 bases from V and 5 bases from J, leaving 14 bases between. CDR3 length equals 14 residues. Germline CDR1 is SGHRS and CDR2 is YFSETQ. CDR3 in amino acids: CASSLEVIIDEQYF. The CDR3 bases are TGCGCCAGCAGCTTAGAGGTCATCATCGACGAGCAGTACTTC.